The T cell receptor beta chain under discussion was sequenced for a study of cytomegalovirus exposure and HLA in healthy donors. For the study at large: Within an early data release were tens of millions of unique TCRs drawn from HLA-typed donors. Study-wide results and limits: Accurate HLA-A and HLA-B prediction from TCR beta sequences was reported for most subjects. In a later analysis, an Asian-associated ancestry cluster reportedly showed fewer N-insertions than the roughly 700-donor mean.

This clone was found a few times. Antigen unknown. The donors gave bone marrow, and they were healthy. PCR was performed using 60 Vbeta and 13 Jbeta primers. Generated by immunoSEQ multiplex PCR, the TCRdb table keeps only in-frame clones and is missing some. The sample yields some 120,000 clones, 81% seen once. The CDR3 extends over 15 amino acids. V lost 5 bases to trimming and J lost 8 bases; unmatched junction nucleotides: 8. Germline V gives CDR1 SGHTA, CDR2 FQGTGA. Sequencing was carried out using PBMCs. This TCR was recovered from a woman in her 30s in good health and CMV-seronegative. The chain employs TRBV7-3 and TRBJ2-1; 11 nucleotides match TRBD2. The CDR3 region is CASSATSGSADEQFF. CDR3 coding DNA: TGTGCCAGCAGCGCTACTAGCGGGAGCGCAGATGAGCAGTTCTTC. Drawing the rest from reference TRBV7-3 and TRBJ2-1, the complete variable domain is GAGVSQTPSNKVTEKGKYVELRCDPISGHTALYWYRQSLGQGPEFLIYFQGTGAADDSGLPNDRFFAVRPEGSVSTLKIQRTERGDSAVYLCASSATSGSADEQFFGPGTRLTVL.